These 12 T cell receptor beta chains were sequenced from one sample in a study of T cell responses to AZD1222 COVID-19 vaccine. Method: immunoSEQ multiplex PCR; TCRdb's copy keeps in-frame clones and lacks some. The sample holds about 130,000 clones, 88% seen once. Source: peripheral blood, taken on day 0 of AZD1222 vaccination. These receptors were taken from an adult in good health.

The chain recombines TRBV12-3 or TRBV12-4 with TRBJ2-3, with D maybe TRBD1 (6 bases). V lost 3 bases to trimming and J lost 5 bases, with 9 bases between them. The CDR3 is 13 amino acids. As DNA, the CDR3 is TGTGCCAGCAGTTTGATAGGGGGAGATACGCAGTATTTT. Translated: CASSLIGGDTQYF.

The chain carries TRBV9 and TRBJ2-2; a weak D match, TRBD2 (6 bases). CDR1 is SGDLS and CDR2 is YYNGEE in the germline V gene. The V end was cut by 3 bases, the J end by 1 base, with 16 bases between. The CDR3 length is 17 residues. The CDR3 DNA is TGTGCCAGCAGCGCCCTTAGGGTAGCGGTGAACACCGGGGAGCTGTTTTTT. It translates to CASSALRVAVNTGELFF.

This clone was counted only a few times. The rearrangement links TRBV5-5 to TRBJ2-7; D is uncertain. V shed 5 bases and J shed 3 bases, with 18 bases lying between them. Germline values: CDR1 SGHKS, CDR2 YYEKEE (reference sequence). The CDR3 sequence is 15 residues long. The DNA for the CDR3 is TGTGCCAGCAGTCTCTCGGTGGGAATGGTCTACGAGCAGTACTTC. Translating it yields CASSLSVGMVYEQYF.

V and J are TRBV19 and TRBJ1-5; 7 nucleotides agree with TRBD1. In germline, CDR1 is LNHDA, CDR2 SQIVND (reference sequence). The CDR3 has 14 residues. Trimming cost V 5 bases and J 6 bases; bases outside gene matches: 7. CDR3 sequence: CASSGQGDSQPQHF. In nucleotides, the CDR3 is TGTGCCAGTAGTGGCCAGGGGGATAGTCAGCCCCAGCATTTT.

The genes are TRBV5-5 and TRBJ1-5, with TRBD1 as a possible D gene (5 bases). Germline V CDR1 and CDR2: SGHKS, YYEKEE (reference sequence). V shed 3 bases and J shed 5 bases, with 15 bases lying between them. The CDR3 is made up of 15 amino acids. CDR3 nucleotide sequence: TGTGCCAGCAGCTCATCGGGGGGGAACTATCAGCCCCAGCATTTT. It translates to CASSSSGGNYQPQHF. The variable domain in full, completed from reference TRBV5-5 and TRBJ1-5, reads DAGVTQSPTHLIKTRGQQVTLRCSPISGHKSVSWYQQVLGQGPQFIFQYYEKEERGRGNFPDRFSARQFPNYSSELNVNALLLGDSALYLCASSSSGGNYQPQHFGDGTRLSIL.

V usage is TRBV19 and J usage is TRBJ1-5; tentatively, D is TRBD1 (5 bases). Germline values: CDR1 LNHDA, CDR2 SQIVND (reference sequence). The CDR3 sequence is 14 residues long. Trimming stripped 4 bases from V and 0 bases from J, with 7 bases between. Here the CDR3 reads CASSNGGSNQPQHF. Written as DNA, the CDR3 is TGTGCCAGTAGTAATGGGGGTAGCAATCAGCCCCAGCATTTT. The entire variable domain, with the rest obtained from reference TRBV19 and TRBJ1-5, is as follows: DGGITQSPKYLFRKEGQNVTLSCEQNLNHDAMYWYRQDPGQGLRLIYYSQIVNDFQKGDIAEGYSVSREKKESFPLTVTSAQKNPTAFYLCASSNGGSNQPQHFGDGTRLSIL.

The chain recombines TRBV18 with TRBJ1-2; 9 bases match TRBD1. J was trimmed by 6 bases and V by 1 base; bases with no gene match: 0. The germline CDR1 and CDR2 sequences are KGHSH and LQKENI. The CDR3 has 13 amino acids. Written as DNA, the CDR3 is TGTGCCAGCTCACCACGGACAGGGGATGGCTACACCTTC. As protein: CASSPRTGDGYTF.

V usage is TRBV7-9 and J usage is TRBJ1-4; TRBD1 aligns across 10 bases. V lost 3 bases and J lost 0; bases outside the gene matches: 7. This CDR3 contains 18 residues. Germline CDR1 is SEHNR and CDR2 is FQNEAQ (reference sequence). The CDR3 region is CASSFRDRGGPTNEKLFF. In DNA, the CDR3 is TGTGCCAGCAGCTTCCGGGACAGGGGAGGACCAACTAATGAAAAACTGTTTTTT.

The chain joins TRBV5-6 to TRBJ2-7, with no clear D. Trimming took off 4 bases at V and 1 base at J, with 9 bases between the two ends. The CDR3 has 13 residues. CDR1 and CDR2 from the germline V gene are SGHDT and YYEEEE. The CDR3: CASSRTVSYEQYF. The CDR3 nucleotides are TGTGCCAGCAGCAGGACGGTGTCCTACGAGCAGTACTTC.

The rearrangement uses TRBV27 and TRBJ1-2; D is possibly TRBD1 (5 bases). Germline lookup yields CDR1 MNHEY and CDR2 SMNVEV (reference sequence). CDR3 length equals 13 residues. With 6 bases removed from V and 8 bases from J, the gap between germline ends came to 16 bases. The CDR3 bases are TGTGCCAGCAGCACTAGAAGAGGGGCAGGCTACACCTTC. Amino acid sequence: CASSTRRGAGYTF.

The V and J genes are TRBV9 and TRBJ1-4; D is unresolved. Trimming stripped 0 bases from V and 10 bases from J, with 10 bases between. CDR3 length equals 13 residues. The germline gives CDR1 SGDLS, CDR2 YYNGEE. The CDR3 reads CASSVEPVGKLFF. In DNA, the CDR3 is TGTGCCAGCAGCGTAGAGCCCGTTGGAAAACTGTTTTTT.

The J gene is TRBJ1-1, the V gene TRBV9; D ambiguous. The CDR3 consists of 13 residues. V lost 0 bases and J 5 bases, leaving 8 bases between the germline ends. Germline V CDR1 and CDR2: SGDLS, YYNGEE. The DNA for the CDR3 is TGTGCCAGCAGCGTAGCTTCGGGAACTGAAGCTTTCTTT. Amino acids: CASSVASGTEAFF.